The TCR beta chain described here comes from a study of T cells in Graves' hyperthyroidism and ophthalmopathy. RNA transcripts yielded amplified TCR beta CDR3 regions. First-round RT-PCR targeting the TCR CDR3 was performed with the HTBI primer set. One entry per CDR3 protein results from TCRdb running MiXCR on the multiplex PCR reads. The sample has about 320,000 distinct CDR3 sequences; over 15% are singletons. The germline V gene has CDR1 SGHAT and CDR2 FQNNGV. The CDR3 is 14 amino acids. Between the trimmed V and J ends, which lost 3 bases and 1 base, there was a span of 10 bases. For Graves' hyperthyroidism to be stable, ophthalmopathy could not progress within 18 months.

This sequence originates from a man aged 25 to 40 with Graves' hyperthyroidism. The source material was blood. The V gene is TRBV11-2, the J gene TRBJ2-7; D remains unclear. In DNA form, the CDR3 reads TGTGCCAGCAGCTTGGCTCTGACGTCCTACGAGCAGTACTTC. It translates to CASSLALTSYEQYF.